Following are 7 T cell receptor beta chains from one sample sequenced in a study of tumor-infiltrating lymphocytes in glioblastoma multiforme. Three nested ARM-PCR rounds with V-beta and C-beta primers built TCRB libraries. Via MiXCR, TCRdb re-called the multiplex PCR reads, giving one row per CDR3 protein. The table has some 15,000 distinct CDR3 sequences, approximately 71% seen once. Sequences were obtained from brain tumor tissue. These receptors all come from a male donor with glioblastoma.

In its sample, this clonotype is medium-sized. V is TRBV14 and J is TRBJ2-3; D possibly corresponds to TRBD1 (6 bases). V lost 1 base, J lost 4 bases, and 15 bases lay in between. Germline assignment: CDR1 SGHDN and CDR2 FVKESK. The CDR3 length is 16 residues. DNA for the CDR3: TGTGCCAGCAGCCAAGGGACCGGGACATCGTCAGATACGCAGTATTTT. It translates to CASSQGTGTSSDTQYF.

In this sample, this clonotype turned up once. V and J are TRBV10-2 and TRBJ2-7; D may be TRBD1 (6 bases). In germline, CDR1 is WSHSY, CDR2 SAAADI. The V end lost 4 bases, the J end lost 1 base, and 17 bases lay between the germline ends. CDR3 size: 16 residues. The CDR3 nucleotides are TGCGCCAGCAGTGTCGAGACAGGAGGCTTATCCTACGAGCAGTACTTC. Its protein product is CASSVETGGLSYEQYF.

This clonotype was observed once. The rearrangement links TRBV6-6 to TRBJ2-7; a weak D match, TRBD2 (7 bases). The CDR3 covers 14 residues. Trimming removed 9 bases at V and 7 bases at J, with 22 bases between. Germline CDR1 and CDR2: MNHNY and SVGAGI (reference sequence). CDR3 bases: TGTGCCAGTAGCTGGAACAGGGAGGGTGGTGAGCAGTACTTC. Translation gives CASSWNREGGEQYF.

The gene calls are TRBV11-1 and TRBJ2-7; 10 bases agree with TRBD1. Germline values: CDR1 SGHAT, CDR2 FQDESV (reference sequence). The CDR3 contains 16 residues. The CDR3 sequence is CISSLVRLDRGYEQYF. In nucleotides, the CDR3 is TGTATCAGCAGTTTAGTGCGTCTGGACAGGGGGTACGAGCAGTACTTC.

About this clonotype itself: A read error may produce the germline difference seen at one junction end. V is TRBV20-1 and J is TRBJ2-3; TRBD2 agrees at 15 bases. Germline lookup yields CDR1 DFQATT and CDR2 SNEGSKA (reference sequence). The length of the CDR3 is 20 residues. CDR3 protein: CSASRTGLAGGPSSIDTQYF. The CDR3 region has the DNA TGCAGTGCTAGTCGCACCGGACTAGCGGGAGGGCCGAGTAGCATAGATACCCAGTATTTT.

In its sample, this clonotype is medium-sized (0.01 to 0.1%). This sequence joins TRBV6-5 and TRBJ2-1; a possible D gene is TRBD2 (6 bases). Germline values: CDR1 MNHEY, CDR2 SVGAGI. Trimming left V 5 bases short and J 0 bases short, with 11 bases between. CDR3 length: 15 residues. In DNA form, the CDR3 reads TGTGCCAGCAGTCGGGACGGGAGCTCCTACAATGAGCAGTTCTTC. It is translated as CASSRDGSSYNEQFF.

The V call is TRBV11-1, the J call TRBJ2-7; D possibly corresponds to TRBD2 (5 bases). The V end was cut by 0 bases, the J end by 4 bases, with 16 bases between. CDR3 length: 16 amino acids. Germline CDR1 is SGHAT and CDR2 is FQDESV (reference sequence). The CDR3 loop reads CASSLARLDGVYEQYF. The CDR3 bases are TGTGCCAGCAGCTTAGCCCGTCTTGACGGGGTGTACGAGCAGTACTTC.